This TCR beta chain was identified in a study of blood T cell repertoires in COVID-19. The assay was immunoSEQ multiplex PCR, and TCRdb's table has in-frame clones only and misses some. The table includes about 120,000 clones, roughly 83% detected once. Trimming took 4 bases from V and 4 from J; bases not matched to a gene: 10. Germline V lookup: CDR1 SGHRS, CDR2 YFSETQ. The CDR3 is made up of 15 amino acids. This receptor was taken from a man aged 35 to 55 with active or convalescent COVID-19. This chain connects TRBV5-1 to TRBJ2-7; TRBD1 matches 8 bases. Sequencing used peripheral blood. The CDR3 region has the DNA TGCGCCAGCAGCCCAATGACAGGGGTAAATTACGAGCAGTACTTC. Amino acids: CASSPMTGVNYEQYF.